The present TCR beta chain was sequenced within a study of human T cells and chemical hapten exposure. On the study more broadly: Small volume differences among pooled libraries mainly caused per-sample TCR yield variation.

Stated time point: pre-sensitization, week 0. Described treatment: therapeutic diphenylcyclopropenone sensitization with weekly scalp DPC. The library attached unique molecular identifiers to individual cDNA molecules. TCRdb independently ran MiXCR on the RACE reads; one entry per CDR3 protein. There are 45,000 to 65,000 distinct CDR3 sequences in the sample; around 10% occur only once, and about 8.9% lies in the top ten. This sequence originates from a man aged 40-49 years with alopecia areata. Some clones in this sample may be carry-over from other donors' samples. Sequenced here: whole blood, sampled in connection with sensitization to the hapten diphenylcyclopropenone (DPC).

The CDR3 coding sequence is TGTGCCAGCAGTGAAGCGGGAGGATTCTCCACAGATACGCAGTATTTT. Encoded protein: CASSEAGGFSTDTQYF. J is TRBJ2-3 and V is TRBV28, with 9 nucleotides matching TRBD2. CDR3 length: 16 residues. Germline CDR1 and CDR2: MDHEN and SYDVKM. Germline trimming cut 5 bases from V and 2 bases from J; bases unmatched to any gene: 8. Together with reference TRBV28 and TRBJ2-3, the CDR3 gives the full variable domain: DVKVTQSSRYLVKRTGEKVFLECVQDMDHENMFWYRQDPGLGLRLIYFSYDVKMKEKGDIPEGYSVSREKKERFSLILESASTNQTSMYLCASSEAGGFSTDTQYFGPGTRLTVL.